The TCR beta chain under discussion was sequenced for a study of tissue T cells after allogeneic stem cell transplantation. This sample's time point: mouse harvest day 14 after allogeneic transplant. Mouse grafts combined 10^7 T-cell-depleted bone marrow cells with 10^6 splenic CD5+ T cells. Germline assignment: CDR1 NNHNN and CDR2 SYGAGS (reference sequence). This CDR3 contains 14 residues. V lost 5 bases, J lost 1 base, and 3 bases stayed unmatched. This clone was seen only a few times. Genes here carry mouse names. Coverage ceases 1 residue before the CDR3 finishes, and the germline J gene fills in the end. This sample includes further DNA sequences coding for the same CDR3. TCRdb's copy holds only in-frame clones and misses some; the assay was immunoSEQ multiplex PCR. This sample has about 3,000 clones; around 40% occur once, and the top ten carry roughly 19%.

The V call is TRBV13-2, the J call TRBJ2-3; TRBD2 agrees at 8 bases. The sample taken for sequencing was gut tissue. This TCR came from a female BALB/c mouse given C57BL/6 T cells with graft-versus-host disease after an allogeneic hematopoietic cell transplant. CDR3 DNA, as far as it was read: TGTGCCAGCGGGGGGGGGCGGGGTGCAGAAACGCTGTAT. Its protein is CASGGGRGAETLY. The CDR3 reads in full as CASGGGRGAETLYF.